Below, one TCR beta chain is given with its context. J was trimmed by 4 bases and V by 6 bases; bases with no gene match: 8. Germline CDR1 reads MNHNS; CDR2 reads SASEGT. The CDR3 is 14 residues long. Documented time point: pretreatment peripheral blood. The sample originates from a study of PD-L1 blockade in urothelial cancer. The wider study: Blood underwent analysis 3 weeks (second dose) and 6 weeks after treatment began.

The data were produced by immunoSEQ multiplex PCR, yet TCRdb's version contains in-frame clones alone and is incomplete. The top ten hold approximately 23% of the sample, which has roughly 51,000 clones, about 86% seen once. The receptor comes from a man in his 60s with urothelial cancer. The sequencing here drew on PBMCs, taken around atezolizumab (anti-PD-L1) treatment. The chain links TRBV6-1 to TRBJ1-1; 7 nucleotides match TRBD1. The CDR3 nucleotides read TGTGCCAGCAGGGAGGCAGGGGGTAGCACTGAAGCTTTCTTT. Protein sequence: CASREAGGSTEAFF.